This T cell receptor beta chain was obtained from a study of T cells in Graves' hyperthyroidism and ophthalmopathy. Study conclusions and caveats: Using 13 V-J features, a model discriminated ophthalmopathy from stable hyperthyroidism. In blood, most of the thyroid clonotypes expanded above 0.001 were also present.

This CDR3 is 17 amino acids long. The germline V gene encodes CDR1 MDHEN and CDR2 SYDVKM. The V end was cut by 3 bases, the J end by 2 bases, with 14 bases between. This clonotype appeared many times. Its antigen remains unidentified. RNA transcripts gave rise to amplified TCR beta CDR3 regions. HTBI primers were employed in a first-round RT-PCR of the TCR CDR3. Each CDR3 protein gets one entry after TCRdb re-called the multiplex PCR reads with MiXCR. The data show 550,000 to 650,000 distinct CDR3 sequences, with about 15% seen just once and almost 6% held by the top ten. This TCR derives from a woman in her 30s with Graves' hyperthyroidism that later progressed to Graves' ophthalmopathy. The genes are TRBV28 and TRBJ1-6, with D maybe TRBD1 (6 bases). The sample was blood. The CDR3 region has the DNA TGTGCCAGCAGTTTTAGGACAGACCCCCCCTATAATTCACCCCTCCACTTT. Translating it yields CASSFRTDPPYNSPLHF.